The 5 T cell receptor beta chains presented below share a single source sample, sequenced in a study of shared clonotypes between healthy human individuals. Produced via immunoSEQ multiplex PCR; TCRdb's table is partial and in-frame only. The data contain some 500,000 clones, 95% to 97% of them singletons. Source material: naive CD4+ T cells sorted from blood. The subset denotes: CD45RA+ positively selected. These receptor sequences come from a woman in her thirties in good health.

CDR3 sequence (DNA): TGTGCCGCCAGGGCGGGGGGGAGTCAAGAGACCCAGTACTTC. Protein product: CAARAGGSQETQYF. The chain combines TRBV27 with TRBJ2-5; 9 positions match TRBD2. Germline lookup yields CDR1 MNHEY and CDR2 SMNVEV (reference sequence). The CDR3 totals 14 residues. V dropped 11 bases and J dropped 2; count of bases not matched to a gene: 9.

DNA for the CDR3: TGTGCCAGCAGTTTGCTCGCGGGGGCGAACACCGGGGAGCTGTTTTTT. Residues: CASSLLAGANTGELFF. The chain uses TRBV28 and TRBJ2-2; TRBD2 agrees at 7 bases. V was clipped by 3 bases and J by 0 bases; unmatched bases: 4. The CDR3 covers 16 residues. Germline loops: CDR1 MDHEN, CDR2 SYDVKM.

This clone was detected only once. The gene calls are TRBV28 and TRBJ1-3; D is uncertain. With 7 bases removed from V and 4 bases from J, the gap between germline ends came to 20 bases. The CDR3 is 16 amino acids. The germline CDR1 and CDR2 sequences are MDHEN and SYDVKM. The CDR3 coding sequence is TGTGCCAGCACCCGCTCTGGACTCGCAGTCGGAAACACCATATATTTT. Its protein product is CASTRSGLAVGNTIYF.

The genes are TRBV7-2 and TRBJ2-7; a weak D match, TRBD2 (5 bases). V lost 6 bases and J lost 3, with 9 bases in between. The germline CDR1 and CDR2 sequences are SGHTA and FQGNSA. The CDR3 loop spans 12 amino acids. CDR3 protein: CASSPDYYEQYF. CDR3 bases: TGTGCCAGCAGTCCCGACTACTACGAGCAGTACTTC.

This clone was observed once. The chain carries TRBV4-2 and TRBJ2-3; the D gene is possibly TRBD2 (6 bases). The CDR3 is made up of 16 amino acids. Germline assignment: CDR1 LGHNA and CDR2 YNFKEQ. V dropped 4 bases and J dropped 2 bases, with 16 bases sitting between them. The CDR3 here is CASSPEWGGPTDTQYF. The CDR3 DNA reads as TGTGCCAGCAGCCCCGAGTGGGGAGGACCCACAGATACGCAGTATTTT.